Sequencing of this T cell receptor beta chain was carried out in a study of shared clonotypes between healthy human individuals (dated by TCRdb to the early 2020s). General notes on the study: The cohort included three men and a couple of women between 18 and 49 years of age. For each donor, three plates each were used for CD4 naive and CD4 memory, two plates were used for CD8 naive, and one plate was used for CD8 memory. The study deeply sequenced blood TCR repertoires of several healthy adults to estimate repertoire size and the extent of clonotype sharing between individuals. To increase sequencing depth and limit assay-specific biases, TCR repertoire library preparation and sequencing were carried out by different laboratories using diverse techniques. Each donor's leukapheresis produced roughly between roughly 0.85 and 9.5 billion PBMCs. Beyond this particular receptor, the publication reports: About 5% of naive CD4, 3.5% of naive CD8, roughly 2.4% of memory CD4, and around 0.4% of memory CD8 clonotypes were shared across a few donors. Incomplete sequencing was indicated by rarefaction of sorted-subset datasets, despite the large sequencing depth. Larger estimated clonotype richness was generally found for naive subsets than for memory subsets. Compared with non-shared clonotypes, clonotypes shared by all four sorted-subset donors had higher generation probabilities. Pairwise subsampling led to the expectation that sequencing depth would affect the degree of clonotype sharing among donors. The genetic and exposure-history diversity represented was limited by the small number of donors. Sampling was restricted to blood, and TCR repertoires in tissues likely differ from the TCR repertoires found in blood.

Healthy HIV-negative adults with no recently reported acute infections or vaccinations were included as donors. Every donor was a Caucasian adult living in Nashville, Tennessee, USA. CD4+ T cells were enriched by magnetic negative selection, after which naive cells were positively selected on CD45RA and the negative fraction was taken as the memory subset. Blood was obtained by leukapheresis, after which PBMCs were separated by Ficoll-Histopaque density gradient centrifugation and cryopreserved in liquid nitrogen vapor phase. Analytical flow cytometry was used to check the purity and quantity of each magnetically sorted T cell population. From each sorted fraction, genomic DNA was isolated and quantified by UV absorbance on a Nanodrop 2000c. V loses 3 bases, J loses 2 bases, and the germline ends lie 10 bases apart. The germline V gene specifies LGHNA as CDR1 and YNFKEQ as CDR2. The CDR3 goes from the cysteine to the phenylalanine over 15 residues. The kept DNA is CDR3 alone, 45 bases in frame from the first base.

The count of this clone is one. The antigen this receptor binds is unknown. Per-base qualities were not stored, and no clone one base away is much larger. TCR CDR3 regions were amplified from genomic DNA by multiplex PCR using the deep immunoSEQ assay. Genomic DNA extracted from each cell subset was distributed evenly over all wells of several immunoSEQ 96-well plates, and each plate served as one replicate. For sorted subsets, each replicate PCR was loaded with about 0.2 ug genomic DNA, equivalent to some 31,000 T cell genomes. The purified libraries were quantified using a Qubit 3.0 fluorometer, sized with a Bioanalyzer 2100, and then quantified again using the KAPA Library Quantification kit. Each immunoSEQ 96-well plate was sequenced on its own single-read 150-cycle Illumina NextSeq 550 flow cell. As for the original processing: Because the immunoSEQ output held only junctional sequences and lacked quality scores, the filtering could not match the filtering applied to full-length reads. To assign V/J genes and CDR3, sequences were annotated against IMGT germline references using PyIR, a Python wrapper for IgBLAST v1.9. Reads were removed for weak V/J assignments (E-value above 1e-6), missing CDR3, stop codons, out-of-frame junctions, or ambiguous translated residues. V3J clonotypes were defined as sequences sharing the same inferred V gene, J gene, and CDR3 amino acid sequence. Percentage overlap between repertoires was calculated by dividing the number of shared unique clonotypes by the size of the smaller repertoire. RTK rarefaction, the Chao1 estimator, and Recon v2.1 estimates of unobserved clonotypes were used to assess repertoire richness. For all TCRbeta clonotypes obtained by the gDNA method from four donors, generation probabilities were computed with OLGA. This is the immuneACCESS table as TCRdb keeps it, with only in-frame sequences that have V and J called. A part of the clones is gone; compared with another copy, unresolved V genes explain less than half, and the rest is unexplained. The V and J calls and the clone size are those of that table, but D and trimming were determined from the DNA. This sample has about 2,500,000 clones in its table, and approximately 92% of those were observed once. Roughly 0.15% of the sample belongs to the ten largest clones.

The receptor chain draws on TRBV4-2 and TRBJ2-2, and the D gene may be TRBD1, 5 bases matching. Sequencing was carried out using naive CD4+ T cells sorted from blood. The intended sense of this specimen's cell subset or site label: CD45RA+ positively selected. The clonotype was recovered from a man younger than 35 in good health. The CDR3 sequence is CASSQDDRNTGELFF. The DNA sequence follows: TGTGCCAGCAGCCAGGACGACAGAAACACCGGGGAGCTGTTTTTT.